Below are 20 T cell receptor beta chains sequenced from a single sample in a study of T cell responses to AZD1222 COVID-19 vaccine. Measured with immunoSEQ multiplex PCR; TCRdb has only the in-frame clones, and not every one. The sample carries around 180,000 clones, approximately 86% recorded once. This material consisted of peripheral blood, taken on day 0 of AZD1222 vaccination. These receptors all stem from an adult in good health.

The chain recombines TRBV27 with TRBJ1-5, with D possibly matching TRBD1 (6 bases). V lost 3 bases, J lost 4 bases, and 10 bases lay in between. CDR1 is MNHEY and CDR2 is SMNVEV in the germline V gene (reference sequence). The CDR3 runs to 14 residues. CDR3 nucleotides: TGTGCCAGCAGTTTCCAGGGGAATAATCAGCCCCAGCATTTT. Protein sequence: CASSFQGNNQPQHF.

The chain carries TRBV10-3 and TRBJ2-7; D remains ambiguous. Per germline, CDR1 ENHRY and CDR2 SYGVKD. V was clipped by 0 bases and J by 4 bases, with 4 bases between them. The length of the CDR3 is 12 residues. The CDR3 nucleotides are TGTGCCATCAGTGAGTCCGAGTACGAGCAGTACTTC. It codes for CAISESEYEQYF.

CDR3 in amino acids: CAISGGQGSPPQHF. The CDR3 DNA follows: TGTGCCATCAGTGGGGGACAGGGATCCCCTCCCCAGCATTTT. V gene TRBV10-3 combines with J gene TRBJ1-5; 9 nucleotides line up with TRBD1. The CDR3 length is 14 residues. J lost 10 bases, V lost 4 bases, and 8 bases had no gene match. CDR1 and CDR2 from the germline V gene are ENHRY and SYGVKD.

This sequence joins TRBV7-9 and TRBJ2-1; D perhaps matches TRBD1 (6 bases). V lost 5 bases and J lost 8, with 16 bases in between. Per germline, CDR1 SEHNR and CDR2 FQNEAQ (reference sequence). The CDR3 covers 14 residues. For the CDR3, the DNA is TGTGCCAGCAGCCGTACCACAGGGTTTGATGAGCAGTTCTTC. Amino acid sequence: CASSRTTGFDEQFF.

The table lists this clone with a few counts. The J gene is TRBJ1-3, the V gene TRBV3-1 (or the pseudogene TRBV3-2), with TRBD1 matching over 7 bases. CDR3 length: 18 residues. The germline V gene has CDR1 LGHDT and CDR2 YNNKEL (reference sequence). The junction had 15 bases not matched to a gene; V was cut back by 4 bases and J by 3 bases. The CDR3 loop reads CASSPYHSRDRVGNTIYF. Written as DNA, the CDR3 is TGTGCCAGCAGCCCCTATCATTCCCGAGACAGGGTTGGAAACACCATATATTTT.

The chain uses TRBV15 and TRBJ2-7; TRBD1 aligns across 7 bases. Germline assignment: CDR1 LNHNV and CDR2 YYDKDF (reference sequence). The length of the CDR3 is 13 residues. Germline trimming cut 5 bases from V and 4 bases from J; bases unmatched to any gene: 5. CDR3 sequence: CATSPGQSYEQYF. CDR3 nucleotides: TGTGCCACCAGCCCGGGACAGAGTTACGAGCAGTACTTC.

The CDR3 region is CASSPTGYEQYF. CDR3 nucleotide sequence: TGTGCCAGCAGCCCTACAGGCTACGAGCAGTACTTC. The chain has TRBV14 and TRBJ2-7; D is perhaps TRBD1 (5 bases). The CDR3 totals 12 residues. V shed 4 bases and J shed 3 bases, with 7 bases lying between them. Germline values: CDR1 SGHDN, CDR2 FVKESK.

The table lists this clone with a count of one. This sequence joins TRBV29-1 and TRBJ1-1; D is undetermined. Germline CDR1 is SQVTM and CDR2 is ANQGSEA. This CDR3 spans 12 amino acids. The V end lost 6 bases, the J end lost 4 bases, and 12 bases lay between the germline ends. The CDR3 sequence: CSVEKGTTEAFF. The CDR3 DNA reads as TGCAGCGTCGAAAAGGGAACCACTGAAGCTTTCTTT.

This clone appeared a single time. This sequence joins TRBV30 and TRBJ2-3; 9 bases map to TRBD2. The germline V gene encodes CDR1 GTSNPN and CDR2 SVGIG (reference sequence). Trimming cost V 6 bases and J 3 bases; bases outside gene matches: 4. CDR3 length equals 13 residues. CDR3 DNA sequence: TGTGCCTGTAGCGGGAGAGGGACAGATACGCAGTATTTT. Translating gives CACSGRGTDTQYF. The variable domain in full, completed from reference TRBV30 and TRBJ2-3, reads SQTIHQWPATLVQPVGSPLSLECTVEGTSNPNLYWYRQAAGRGLQLLFYSVGIGQISSEVPQNLSASRPQDRQFILSSKKLLLSDSGFYLCACSGRGTDTQYFGPGTRLTVL.

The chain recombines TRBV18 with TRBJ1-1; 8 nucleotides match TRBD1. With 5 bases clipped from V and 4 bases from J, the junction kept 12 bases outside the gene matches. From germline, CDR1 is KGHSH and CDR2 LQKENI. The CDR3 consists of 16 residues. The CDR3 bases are TGTGCCAGCTCAGAACACCCCCCAGGGGGCAGCACTGAAGCTTTCTTT. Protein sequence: CASSEHPPGGSTEAFF.

Here the CDR3 DNA reads TGTGCCAGCAGCGCTTACAATGAGCAGTTCTTC. Protein product: CASSAYNEQFF. This sequence joins TRBV27 and TRBJ2-1; no firm D call. Per germline, CDR1 MNHEY and CDR2 SMNVEV (reference sequence). Trimming removed 6 bases from V and 4 bases from J, with 4 bases in between. The CDR3 loop spans 11 amino acids.

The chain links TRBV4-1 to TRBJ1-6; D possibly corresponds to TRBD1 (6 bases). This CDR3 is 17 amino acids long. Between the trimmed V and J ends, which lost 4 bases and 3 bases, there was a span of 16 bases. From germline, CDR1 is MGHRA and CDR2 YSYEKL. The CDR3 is CASSPEQDSNYNSPLHF. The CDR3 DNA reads TGCGCCAGCAGCCCAGAGCAGGACAGCAACTATAATTCACCCCTCCACTTT.

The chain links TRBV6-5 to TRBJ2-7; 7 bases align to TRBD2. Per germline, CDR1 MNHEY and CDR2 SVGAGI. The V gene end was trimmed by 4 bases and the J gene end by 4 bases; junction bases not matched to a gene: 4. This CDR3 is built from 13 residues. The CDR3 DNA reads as TGTGCCAGCAGTTGGGGGGGACGGTACGAGCAGTACTTC. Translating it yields CASSWGGRYEQYF.

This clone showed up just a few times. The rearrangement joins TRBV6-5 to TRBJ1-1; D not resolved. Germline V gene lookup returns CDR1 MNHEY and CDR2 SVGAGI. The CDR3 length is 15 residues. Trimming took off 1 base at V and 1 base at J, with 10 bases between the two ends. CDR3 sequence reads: CASSYWNSPNTEAFF. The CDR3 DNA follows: TGTGCCAGCAGTTACTGGAACAGCCCGAACACTGAAGCTTTCTTT.

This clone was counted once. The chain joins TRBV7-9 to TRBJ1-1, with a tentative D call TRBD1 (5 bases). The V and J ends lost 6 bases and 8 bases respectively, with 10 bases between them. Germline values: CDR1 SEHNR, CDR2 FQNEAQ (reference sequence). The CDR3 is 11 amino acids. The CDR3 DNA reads TGTGCCAGCAGACAAGGGGTAGAAGCTTTCTTT. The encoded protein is CASRQGVEAFF.

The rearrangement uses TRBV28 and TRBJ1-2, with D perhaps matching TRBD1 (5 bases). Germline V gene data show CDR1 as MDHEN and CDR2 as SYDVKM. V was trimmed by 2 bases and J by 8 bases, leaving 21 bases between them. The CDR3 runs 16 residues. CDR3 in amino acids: CASSLLRGLERGGYTF. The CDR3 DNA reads TGTGCCAGCAGTTTACTCCGAGGGCTGGAGCGGGGCGGCTACACCTTC.

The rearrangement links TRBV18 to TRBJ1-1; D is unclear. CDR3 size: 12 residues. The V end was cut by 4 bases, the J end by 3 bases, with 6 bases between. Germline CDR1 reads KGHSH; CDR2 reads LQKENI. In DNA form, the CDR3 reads TGTGCCAGCTCACAGATCGACACTGAAGCTTTCTTT. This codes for CASSQIDTEAFF.

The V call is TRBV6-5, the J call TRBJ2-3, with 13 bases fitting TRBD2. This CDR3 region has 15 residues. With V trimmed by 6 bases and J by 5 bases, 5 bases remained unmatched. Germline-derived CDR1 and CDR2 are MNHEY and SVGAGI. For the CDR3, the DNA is TGTGCCAGCAGAGCCGGGACTAGCGGGATAGATACGCAGTATTTT. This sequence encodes CASRAGTSGIDTQYF.

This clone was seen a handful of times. The CDR3 nucleotides are TGTGCCAGCTCACCACTAGCGGGAGCCTACAATGAGCAGTTCTTC. It is translated as CASSPLAGAYNEQFF. V and J are TRBV18 and TRBJ2-1, with 9 bases lining up with TRBD2. CDR3 length: 15 amino acids. V shed 1 base and J 2 bases; nucleotides not matched to a gene: 0. CDR1 KGHSH and CDR2 LQKENI come from the germline V gene. Variable domain in full (rest from reference TRBV18 and TRBJ2-1): NAGVMQNPRHLVRRRGQEARLRCSPMKGHSHVYWYRQLPEEGLKFMVYLQKENIIDESGMPKERFSAEFPKEGPSILRIQQVVRGDSAAYFCASSPLAGAYNEQFFGPGTRLTVL.

DNA of the CDR3: TGTGCCAGCAGTGAAAGTACTAGCGGGAGTCTCTACGAGCAGTACTTC. The encoded protein is CASSESTSGSLYEQYF. The rearrangement links TRBV6-1 to TRBJ2-7; 11 nucleotides line up with TRBD2. The CDR3 length is 16 residues. Germline V CDR1 and CDR2: MNHNS, SASEGT. Unmatched junction bases numbered 6, after V lost 2 bases and J lost 3 bases.